This record looks at one T cell receptor beta chain sequence and its context. Germline V CDR1 and CDR2: SNHLY, FYNNEI. Trimming removed 6 bases from V and 1 base from J, with 13 bases in between. The CDR3 spans 15 residues. The data derive from a study of cytomegalovirus exposure and HLA in healthy donors. The PCR employed 60 Vbeta primers together with 13 Jbeta primers. Libraries were prepared by immunoSEQ multiplex PCR; TCRdb keeps only in-frame clonotypes and omits some of them. Of under 150,000 clones in the sample, about 64% are singletons; the top ten hold roughly 8.7%. The V and J genes are TRBV2 and TRBJ1-5; D might be TRBD1 (5 bases). Sequencing input: PBMCs. This clonotype originated in a man in his late teens or twenties in good health and CMV-seropositive. CDR3 bases: TGTGCCAGCAGAGGAACAGGTCCGAGCAATCAGCCCCAGCATTTT. The encoded protein is CASRGTGPSNQPQHF.